These 24 T cell receptor beta chains were sequenced from one sample in a study of early T cells in non-severe SARS-CoV-2 infection. TCRdb re-called the 5' RACE reads through MiXCR, storing one row per CDR3 protein. The profile covers fewer than 80,000 distinct CDR3 sequences, with roughly 10% appearing a single time and 5.9% taken by the ten largest. Material: whole blood. Receptors were obtained from an adult who was a healthcare worker with PCR-confirmed SARS-CoV-2 infection or an uninfected control (not recorded which).

This clonotype occurred many times. The J gene is TRBJ2-3, the V gene TRBV20-1; tentatively, D is TRBD1 or TRBD2 (5 bases each). Germline CDR1 DFQATT, CDR2 SNEGSKA (reference sequence). The CDR3 is 15 residues long. Between the trimmed V and J ends, which lost 6 bases and 2 bases, there was a span of 18 bases. CDR3 loop: CSAPSAGTYTDTQYF. The CDR3 DNA is TGCAGTGCGCCTTCGGCAGGGACCTACACAGATACGCAGTATTTT.

There are a few counts of this clonotype. This chain connects TRBV11-2 to TRBJ2-5; TRBD2 might be the D (6 bases). This CDR3 spans 13 amino acids. The ends were cut back, 4 bases at V and 4 bases at J, with 10 bases in the middle. CDR1 and CDR2 from the germline V gene are SGHAT and FQNNGV. CDR3 sequence reads: CASSSTGVETQYF. The DNA for the CDR3 is TGTGCCAGCAGCTCCACGGGGGTAGAGACCCAGTACTTC.

The sample holds many counts of this clonotype. The chain employs TRBV7-2 and TRBJ2-4, with 7 bases that match TRBD1. The V and J ends lost 2 bases and 1 base, in that order; junction bases with no gene match: 5. The CDR3 length is 16 residues. Germline V lookup: CDR1 SGHTA, CDR2 FQGNSA. DNA for the CDR3: TGTGCCAGCAGCTTAATTGGACAGGAGGCCAAAAACATTCAGTACTTC. Translation gives CASSLIGQEAKNIQYF.

This clonotype has a count of ten or more. The gene calls are TRBV7-9 and TRBJ2-3; 8 bases are shared with TRBD1. V lost 5 bases, J lost 1 base, and 8 bases stayed unmatched. Per germline, CDR1 SEHNR and CDR2 FQNEAQ (reference sequence). CDR3 length equals 16 residues. CDR3 DNA: TGTGCCAGCAGCCCTCACAGGGGGAGAGGCACAGATACGCAGTATTTT. It codes for CASSPHRGRGTDTQYF.

The table lists this clonotype with a few counts. This sequence joins TRBV27 and TRBJ1-3, with unresolved D. The germline V gene has CDR1 MNHEY and CDR2 SMNVEV (reference sequence). The CDR3 is made up of 16 amino acids. Deletions cut 0 bases from V and 0 bases from J, with 9 bases between. DNA of the CDR3: TGTGCCAGCAGTTTATCGTCAGGTTACTCTGGAAACACCATATATTTT. Protein: CASSLSSGYSGNTIYF.

This clonotype was counted at least ten times. The chain links TRBV6-1 to TRBJ1-6; 7 bases align to TRBD1. Losses at the gene ends were 1 base for V and 12 bases for J; bases not matched to a gene: 3. CDR3 length equals 13 residues. From germline, CDR1 is MNHNS and CDR2 SASEGT. The CDR3 loop reads CASSEVGQLPLHF. CDR3 nucleotides: TGTGCCAGCAGTGAAGTGGGACAGTTACCCCTCCACTTT.

The V call is TRBV27, the J call TRBJ2-1, with 8 nucleotides matching TRBD2. This CDR3 is 15 amino acids long. Trimming took 3 bases from V and 3 from J; bases not matched to a gene: 4. The germline V gene has CDR1 MNHEY and CDR2 SMNVEV (reference sequence). CDR3 nucleotides: TGTGCCAGCAGTTTTCGCGGGGGGTACTACAATGAGCAGTTCTTC. Protein: CASSFRGGYYNEQFF.

This clonotype was seen many times. The chain combines TRBV14 with TRBJ2-7, with 12 nucleotides matching TRBD2. After removal of 4 bases from V and 5 bases from J, the junction contained 6 bases not matched to a gene. The CDR3 consists of 15 residues. Looked up from germline, CDR1 is SGHDN and CDR2 is FVKESK. The CDR3 DNA sequence: TGTGCCAGCAGCCTTGAACTAGCGGGGGGCCACGAGCAGTACTTC. Amino acid sequence: CASSLELAGGHEQYF.

V is TRBV5-1 and J is TRBJ2-2, with D hard to call. The CDR3 has 17 residues. The V gene lost 0 bases and the J gene lost 0 bases, with 12 bases spanning the gap. From germline, CDR1 is SGHRS and CDR2 YFSETQ. The CDR3 nucleotides are TGCGCCAGCAGCTTGGGGGGATCGTTTTCGAACACCGGGGAGCTGTTTTTT. As protein: CASSLGGSFSNTGELFF.

This clonotype was observed at least ten times. This chain links TRBV11-2 with TRBJ2-1; 9 bases agree with TRBD2. The junction had 3 bases not matched to a gene; V was cut back by 6 bases and J by 0 bases. The CDR3 is made up of 15 amino acids. CDR1 is SGHAT and CDR2 is FQNNGV in the germline V gene. This chain's CDR3 is CASRLAGISYNEQFF. In DNA form, the CDR3 reads TGTGCCAGCAGACTAGCGGGTATCTCCTACAATGAGCAGTTCTTC.

The gene calls are TRBV6-6 and TRBJ1-6; the D gene is possibly TRBD1 (6 bases). This CDR3 is built from 16 residues. Deletions cut 2 bases from V and 7 bases from J, with 15 bases between. Germline assignment: CDR1 MNHNY and CDR2 SVGAGI (reference sequence). This CDR3 is CASSYGGPRGNSPLHF. DNA of the CDR3: TGTGCCAGCAGTTACGGGGGGCCCCGGGGGAATTCACCCCTCCACTTT.

This clonotype was counted a few times. V gene TRBV28 combines with J gene TRBJ2-7; D not certain. There are 11 residues in the CDR3. V lost 4 bases and J lost 7, with 8 bases in between. Germline V gene data show CDR1 as MDHEN and CDR2 as SYDVKM. Here the CDR3 reads CASSSVGEQYF. CDR3 in DNA: TGTGCCAGCAGTTCCGTGGGGGAGCAGTACTTC.

This clonotype was seen many times. Here the CDR3 reads CASSPRQGRGEAFF. The CDR3 DNA is TGTGCCAGCAGCCCTCGACAGGGTCGGGGTGAAGCTTTCTTT. The V gene is TRBV3-1, the J gene TRBJ1-1; 7 nucleotides align to TRBD1. The CDR3 contains 14 residues. Germline V CDR1 and CDR2: LGHDT, YNNKEL (reference sequence). J lost 7 bases, V lost 4 bases, and 9 bases had no gene match.

Ten or more counts support this clonotype. V gene TRBV12-3 or TRBV12-4 combines with J gene TRBJ2-1; TRBD2 aligns across 10 bases. V was pared by 3 bases and J by 2 bases, with 1 base of the junction left unmatched. The length of the CDR3 is 15 residues. The CDR3 here is CASSFSGGTYNEQFF. DNA for the CDR3: TGTGCCAGCAGTTTTAGCGGGGGGACCTACAATGAGCAGTTCTTC.

The chain is built from TRBV5-1 and TRBJ2-4; D perhaps matches TRBD1 (5 bases). Germline loops: CDR1 SGHRS, CDR2 YFSETQ. This CDR3 contains 14 residues. Trimming cost V 1 base and J 11 bases, with 16 bases left between them. The CDR3 region has the DNA TGCGCCAGCAGCTTGACTTCGACAGCCCAGGTTCAGTACTTC. It yields the protein CASSLTSTAQVQYF.

This chain uses TRBV11-2 with TRBJ1-3; a possible D gene is TRBD1 (5 bases). V lost 1 base to trimming and J lost 1 base, with 8 bases between them. Per the germline V gene, CDR1 is SGHAT and CDR2 is FQNNGV. The CDR3 contains 15 residues. CDR3 DNA: TGTGCCAGCAGCTTAGTTGGGGGGTCTGGAAACACCATATATTTT. Translating it yields CASSLVGGSGNTIYF.

In this sample, this clonotype turned up a few times. The chain recombines TRBV20-1 with TRBJ2-1; TRBD1 agrees at 10 bases. V shed 2 bases and J 5 bases; nucleotides not matched to a gene: 3. The CDR3 is made up of 14 amino acids. Germline V gene lookup returns CDR1 DFQATT and CDR2 SNEGSKA (reference sequence). Here the CDR3 DNA reads TGCAGTGCTAGATCGGGACAGGGGCACAATGAGCAGTTCTTC. Its translation: CSARSGQGHNEQFF.

The chain combines TRBV24-1 with TRBJ2-2; 9 bases match TRBD1. CDR1 and CDR2 from the germline V gene are KGHDR and SFDVKD. With V trimmed by 10 bases and J by 3 bases, 2 bases remained unmatched. The CDR3 covers 13 residues. The CDR3 sequence is CATGTGYTGELFF. The CDR3 DNA follows: TGTGCCACAGGGACAGGGTACACCGGGGAGCTGTTTTTT.

This clonotype was detected many times. The rearrangement links TRBV29-1 to TRBJ1-1; no firm D call. The germline V and J ends were trimmed by 4 bases and 1 base, with 10 bases remaining between them. There are 13 residues in the CDR3. The germline CDR1 and CDR2 sequences are SQVTM and ANQGSEA. CDR3 in DNA: TGCAGCGTTGTAAAGGGATCGAACACTGAAGCTTTCTTT. This translates into CSVVKGSNTEAFF. Full variable domain (missing parts from reference TRBV29-1 and TRBJ1-1): SAVISQKPSRDICQRGTSLTIQCQVDSQVTMMFWYRQQPGQSLTLIATANQGSEATYESGFVIDKFPISRPNLTFSTLTVSNMSPEDSSIYLCSVVKGSNTEAFFGQGTRLTVV.

This chain uses TRBV6-6 with TRBJ2-1; the match to TRBD2 covers 8 bases. The CDR3 length is 15 residues. The germline V gene encodes CDR1 MNHNY and CDR2 SVGAGI (reference sequence). V was pared by 6 bases and J by 5 bases, with 9 bases of the junction left unmatched. The CDR3 sequence: CASRSGTRMNNEQFF. The CDR3 nucleotides read TGTGCCAGCAGATCCGGGACTAGGATGAACAATGAGCAGTTCTTC.

This clonotype was seen many times. The genes are TRBV7-9 and TRBJ2-1; perhaps TRBD2 as D (6 bases). Between the trimmed V and J ends, which lost 5 bases and 4 bases, there was a span of 21 bases. The CDR3 length is 17 residues. The germline gives CDR1 SEHNR, CDR2 FQNEAQ (reference sequence). Here the CDR3 DNA reads TGTGCCAGCAGCCCCGTGAGTCTAGCGCCATTATACAATGAGCAGTTCTTC. It is translated as CASSPVSLAPLYNEQFF.

This clonotype appeared many times. The chain recombines TRBV4-1 with TRBJ2-7; 10 bases match TRBD2. CDR1 is MGHRA and CDR2 is YSYEKL in the germline V gene. V shed 5 bases, J shed 1 base, and the junction held 8 bases outside the gene matches. The CDR3 has 16 residues. The CDR3 DNA reads TGCGCCAGCAGCGAAACCGGGACTAGCGCATCCTACGAGCAGTACTTC. It specifies CASSETGTSASYEQYF.

There are many counts of this clonotype. The V gene is TRBV20-1, the J gene TRBJ2-2; a weak D match, TRBD1 (5 bases). This CDR3 is built from 12 residues. Trimming pared 6 bases from V and 6 bases from J, leaving 11 bases between. Germline CDR1 reads DFQATT; CDR2 reads SNEGSKA (reference sequence). The CDR3 region is CSAVQGSGELFF. The CDR3 bases are TGCAGTGCCGTCCAGGGCTCCGGGGAGCTGTTTTTT.

V and J are TRBV5-1 and TRBJ2-3; 9 bases are a match to TRBD1. Per the germline V gene, CDR1 is SGHRS and CDR2 is YFSETQ. Losses at the gene ends were 0 bases for V and 4 bases for J; bases not matched to a gene: 3. The CDR3 consists of 15 residues. CDR3 in DNA: TGCGCCAGCAGCTTGGAAGGGACAGGGTCAGATACGCAGTATTTT. It codes for CASSLEGTGSDTQYF.